This T cell receptor (beta chain) was profiled in a study of blood T cell repertoires in COVID-19. Overall study: Sources were T cells, B-cell-depleted T cells, or PBMCs; the material itself was cDNA or gDNA.

Sequencing was performed with immunoSEQ multiplex PCR; in TCRdb, only in-frame clones are kept and a portion is missing. The repertoire holds 110,000 or so clones, with around four fifths as singletons. CDR1 is MNHEY and CDR2 is SVGEGT in the germline V gene. With 5 bases clipped from V and 4 bases from J, the junction kept 10 bases outside the gene matches. CDR3 length equals 15 residues. The TCR comes from a woman aged 55-69 years with acute or convalescent COVID-19. The specimen sequenced was peripheral blood. This chain connects TRBV6-2 or TRBV6-3 to TRBJ2-5; TRBD2 matches 7 bases. This CDR3 is CASSLSNWGGETQYF. As DNA, the CDR3 is TGTGCCAGCAGTCTCTCTAATTGGGGGGGAGAGACCCAGTACTTC.